This TCR beta chain was recorded in a study of metastatic and nonmetastatic thyroid tumors. Study at large: Repertoires from blood and tumor or nodule tissue of malignant and benign thyroid patients were compared.

Per the original data handling: Variation in CDR3 across clinicopathological groups served as the basis for constructing a distant-metastasis classifier in papillary thyroid cancer. TCRdb recomputed clones from the PCR reads via MiXCR. TCRdb's processing, not the authors' own work, is the source of the V and J calls. The data contain about 22,000 clones, around a third of them singletons. Whole-study findings and limits: Benign nodules were reported to have significantly lower TCR beta diversity than malignant thyroid tumors, in blood and tumor.

No treatment of any kind had been given to any patient before thyroid surgery. The CDR3 is 13 amino acids. The V gene lost 5 bases and the J gene lost 2 bases, with 10 bases spanning the gap. Looked up from germline, CDR1 is MGHRA and CDR2 is YSYEKL. In the case of this clone: Antigen specificity is unknown.

The clonotype was recovered from a male donor with papillary thyroid cancer or a benign thyroid nodule (not recorded which). Some clones in this sample may be carry-over from other donors' samples. V is TRBV4-1 and J is TRBJ2-7; D gene ambiguous. Sequenced input: blood. CDR3 loop: CASSRTTTYEQYF. The CDR3, as DNA: TGCGCCAGCAGCAGAACTACCACCTACGAGCAGTACTTC.